The 10 T cell receptor beta chains given below trace back to one sample, sequenced in a study of T cell changes during pregnancy in multiple sclerosis. TCRdb keeps only in-frame clones here, not all; method: immunoSEQ multiplex PCR. The repertoire holds roughly 75,000 clones, with just over 90% as singletons. The source material was peripheral blood, sampled after pregnancy. The origin of the receptors is a female donor in good health, enrolled as a control in a pregnancy study.

The rearrangement joins TRBV27 to TRBJ2-7; 10 bases are a match to TRBD2. Germline V gene data show CDR1 as MNHEY and CDR2 as SMNVEV (reference sequence). CDR3 length: 17 residues. Unmatched junction bases numbered 10, after V lost 0 bases and J lost 5 bases. The CDR3 DNA is TGTGCCAGCAGTTTATCCTCGTCTAGCGGGGGAGGGGACGAGCAGTACTTC. This encodes CASSLSSSSGGGDEQYF.

The V and J genes are TRBV18 and TRBJ1-1; TRBD1 is a possible D gene (6 bases). The V gene's germline CDR1 is KGHSH and CDR2 LQKENI. This CDR3 is built from 11 residues. V lost 6 bases and J lost 8, with 10 bases in between. For the CDR3, the DNA is TGTGCCAGCTCGCGACAGGCCGAAGCTTTCTTT. Its translation: CASSRQAEAFF.

This sequence joins TRBV5-1 and TRBJ2-1, with 7 bases matching TRBD2. Germline V lookup: CDR1 SGHRS, CDR2 YFSETQ. The CDR3 runs 17 residues. V shed 3 bases and J 2 bases; nucleotides not matched to a gene: 11. This CDR3 reads CASSSRLAPYTYNEQFF. In nucleotides, the CDR3 is TGCGCCAGCAGCTCGAGACTAGCCCCCTACACCTACAATGAGCAGTTCTTC. Filled out from reference TRBV5-1 and TRBJ2-1, the complete variable domain reads KAGVTQTPRYLIKTRGQQVTLSCSPISGHRSVSWYQQTPGQGLQFLFEYFSETQRNKGNFPGRFSGRQFSNSRSEMNVSTLELGDSALYLCASSSRLAPYTYNEQFFGPGTRLTVL.

With respect to this clone: Distinct nucleotide sequences in the sample also encode this CDR3. The genes are TRBV18 and TRBJ2-7; 10 bases map to TRBD1. Germline-derived CDR1 and CDR2 are KGHSH and LQKENI. Trimming removed 2 bases from V and 2 bases from J; junction bases left unmatched: 0. The CDR3 has 14 amino acids. The CDR3 bases are TGTGCCAGCTCACCAGGGACAGGGGCCTACGAGCAGTACTTC. Translating it yields CASSPGTGAYEQYF.

This chain links TRBV5-1 with TRBJ2-4, with D possibly matching TRBD2 (6 bases). With 0 bases removed from V and 0 bases from J, the gap between germline ends came to 16 bases. The V gene's germline CDR1 is SGHRS and CDR2 YFSETQ. This CDR3 has 18 residues. The DNA of the CDR3 is TGCGCCAGCAGCTTGGAGGGTAGCGGACATCTAGCCAAAAACATTCAGTACTTC. Its translation is CASSLEGSGHLAKNIQYF.

The chain employs TRBV7-2 and TRBJ2-2; D is ambiguous. This CDR3 region has 13 residues. Germline-derived CDR1 and CDR2 are SGHTA and FQGNSA. V was clipped by 1 base and J by 8 bases, with 8 bases between them. CDR3 sequence: CASSLVVRGELFF. The CDR3 DNA follows: TGTGCCAGCAGCTTAGTCGTTCGGGGGGAGCTGTTTTTT.

The V and J genes are TRBV11-2 and TRBJ2-1; possible D gene TRBD2, 5 bases. Trimming shortened V by 5 bases and J by 4 bases, and 27 bases separated the two germline ends. Germline CDR1 SGHAT, CDR2 FQNNGV. This CDR3 has 19 amino acids. For the CDR3, the DNA is TGTGCCAGCAGCAGAGAGGGATGGGCGGATCCAACCCAATACAATGAGCAGTTCTTC. Its protein is CASSREGWADPTQYNEQFF.

The chain has TRBV5-4 and TRBJ2-3; 7 nucleotides align to TRBD1. V lost 4 bases and J lost 5; bases outside the gene matches: 7. Germline CDR1 SGHNT, CDR2 YYREEE (reference sequence). The CDR3 is 14 amino acids. DNA for the CDR3: TGTGCCAGCAGCCCAGGGGGTTTTGTAGATACGCAGTATTTT. This gives the protein CASSPGGFVDTQYF. The full variable domain, with the rest looked up from reference TRBV5-4 and TRBJ2-3, is ETGVTQSPTHLIKTRGQQVTLRCSSQSGHNTVSWYQQALGQGPQFIFQYYREEENGRGNFPPRFSGLQFPNYSSELNVNALELDDSALYLCASSPGGFVDTQYFGPGTRLTVL.

The J gene is TRBJ2-7, the V gene TRBV6-6, with TRBD1 identical over 12 bases. V was clipped by 6 bases and J by 6 bases; unmatched bases: 9. The V gene's germline CDR1 is MNHNY and CDR2 SVGAGI (reference sequence). The CDR3 extends over 15 amino acids. The CDR3 here is CASRPGTGGFSEQYF. The CDR3 nucleotides are TGTGCCAGCAGGCCCGGGACAGGGGGCTTCTCCGAGCAGTACTTC.

The chain couples TRBV19 to TRBJ1-1; no clear D. The germline V gene has CDR1 LNHDA and CDR2 SQIVND (reference sequence). The CDR3 spans 15 residues. V shed 5 bases and J shed 1 base, with 14 bases lying between them. CDR3 loop: CASSPKRVGNTEAFF. In DNA form, the CDR3 reads TGTGCCAGTAGTCCCAAACGGGTTGGGAACACTGAAGCTTTCTTT. Full variable domain (missing parts from reference TRBV19 and TRBJ1-1): DGGITQSPKYLFRKEGQNVTLSCEQNLNHDAMYWYRQDPGQGLRLIYYSQIVNDFQKGDIAEGYSVSREKKESFPLTVTSAQKNPTAFYLCASSPKRVGNTEAFFGQGTRLTVV.